This T cell receptor (beta chain) is drawn from a study of cytomegalovirus exposure and HLA in healthy donors. The PCR ran on 60 Vbeta and 13 Jbeta primers. Profiling relied on immunoSEQ multiplex PCR, and the TCRdb table lists in-frame clones only, not all of them. The sample has some 120,000 clones, 8% to 11% seen once. Sequenced: PBMCs. This TCR came from a woman under 30 in good health and CMV-seropositive.

The CDR3 spells CASSSNTAAYNEQFF. CDR3 sequence (DNA): TGTGCCAGCAGCTCCAATACGGCGGCCTACAATGAGCAGTTCTTC. The chain employs TRBV11-3 and TRBJ2-1; D remains unclear. Germline CDR1 SGHNT, CDR2 YENEEA. The CDR3 extends over 15 amino acids. The ends were cut back, 4 bases at V and 2 bases at J, with 12 bases in the middle.